Below, 20 T cell receptor beta chains from the same sample are listed, as sequenced in a study of lymphopenia after photon versus proton radiotherapy (dated by TCRdb to the late 2010s). The method behind the library was the immunoSEQ multiplex PCR assay. This is the immuneACCESS table as TCRdb keeps it, with only in-frame sequences that have V and J called. A part of the clones is gone; compared with another copy, unresolved V genes explain less than half, and the rest is unexplained. This sample lists 25,000 to 35,000 clones; roughly 88% were detected once. The top ten clones comprise less than 7% of the sample. The sample here was peripheral blood, taken from a patient treated with photon-based radiotherapy. The receptors shown here come from a woman aged 45-65 years with pancreatic cancer.

The chain joins TRBV10-2 to TRBJ2-7; perhaps TRBD2 as D (5 bases). CDR1 and CDR2 (germline): WSHSY, SAAADI. The CDR3 has 13 residues. Trimming shortened V by 2 bases and J by 3 bases, and 8 bases separated the two germline ends. The chain's CDR3 is CASSEAGYYEQYF. The DNA of the CDR3 is TGCGCCAGCAGTGAGGCGGGTTACTACGAGCAGTACTTC.

This clone was recorded once. J is TRBJ2-7 and V is TRBV5-5; D perhaps matches TRBD1 (5 bases). Germline V gene data show CDR1 as SGHKS and CDR2 as YYEKEE (reference sequence). This CDR3 has 16 residues. V lost 2 bases to trimming and J lost 1 base, with 16 bases between them. CDR3 loop: CASSFPPDIGSYEQYF. As DNA, the CDR3 is TGTGCCAGCAGCTTCCCCCCGGACATAGGATCCTACGAGCAGTACTTC.

This clone was seen just once. The rearrangement links TRBV7-9 to TRBJ2-5; the D gene could be TRBD1 or TRBD2 (5 bases each). V was trimmed by 0 bases and J by 9 bases, leaving 17 bases between them. Germline values: CDR1 SEHNR, CDR2 FQNEAQ (reference sequence). The CDR3 totals 15 residues. The CDR3 protein is CASSLAWDRLPAQYF. DNA for the CDR3: TGTGCCAGCAGCTTAGCCTGGGACCGACTCCCCGCCCAGTACTTC.

This clone is a singleton in its sample. The chain combines TRBV7-6 with TRBJ2-3; 10 bases map to TRBD2. The CDR3 loop spans 16 amino acids. Germline loops: CDR1 SGHVS, CDR2 FNYEAQ. V lost 5 bases and J lost 3; bases outside the gene matches: 8. The DNA of the CDR3 is TGTGCCAGCAGCCGCAGCGGGAGGGCCTGGACAGATACGCAGTATTTT. Its protein is CASSRSGRAWTDTQYF.

This clone was counted only a few times. The chain couples TRBV27 to TRBJ2-1; unclear D gene. The CDR3 contains 14 residues. Deletions cut 6 bases from V and 4 bases from J, with 13 bases between. Germline-derived CDR1 and CDR2 are MNHEY and SMNVEV (reference sequence). As DNA, the CDR3 is TGTGCCAGCAGCTCGGGTCCCTTTTACAATGAGCAGTTCTTC. This translates into CASSSGPFYNEQFF.

The rearrangement uses TRBV28 and TRBJ2-7; no clear D gene. Between the trimmed V and J ends, which lost 3 bases and 2 bases, there was a span of 17 bases. The length of the CDR3 is 16 residues. Per germline, CDR1 MDHEN and CDR2 SYDVKM. The CDR3 DNA reads TGTGCCAGCAGTTTCCCCGACGTGACCAAAGCCTACGAGCAGTACTTC. The encoded protein is CASSFPDVTKAYEQYF.

By its share, this clone is medium-sized. The gene calls are TRBV20-1 and TRBJ2-2; no definite D call. Germline CDR1 reads DFQATT; CDR2 reads SNEGSKA (reference sequence). The ends were cut back, 1 base at V and 6 bases at J, with 0 bases in the middle. CDR3 size: 10 residues. The CDR3 coding sequence is TGCAGTGCTAGAGCCGGGGAGCTGTTTTTT. This encodes CSARAGELFF.

The rearrangement links TRBV6-1 to TRBJ2-1, with D hard to call. The CDR3 runs to 11 residues. Trimming pared 3 bases from V and 6 bases from J, leaving 3 bases between. From germline, CDR1 is MNHNS and CDR2 SASEGT. CDR3 amino acids: CASSEPNEQFF. The CDR3 region has the DNA TGTGCCAGCAGTGAGCCCAATGAGCAGTTCTTC.

The CDR3 bases are TGTGCCAGCAGCGCCGGGACAGGGTACTACAATGAGCAGTTCTTC. This sequence encodes CASSAGTGYYNEQFF. V and J are TRBV14 and TRBJ2-1; 9 positions agree with TRBD1. With 5 bases clipped from V and 3 bases from J, the junction kept 5 bases outside the gene matches. The CDR3 totals 15 residues. CDR1 is SGHDN, CDR2 FVKESK, per germline.

The chain is built from TRBV30 and TRBJ2-7; TRBD2 matches 8 bases. CDR1 is GTSNPN and CDR2 is SVGIG in the germline V gene (reference sequence). J lost 3 bases, V lost 1 base, and 8 bases had no gene match. The CDR3 consists of 15 residues. The DNA for the CDR3 is TGTGCCTGGAGTGCGAACGGGGGGGTACGCTACGAGCAGTACTTC. Amino acid sequence: CAWSANGGVRYEQYF.

This clone has only one observation. The chain recombines TRBV20-1 with TRBJ2-5; D is unresolved. The CDR3 is 11 amino acids. CDR1 and CDR2 (germline): DFQATT, SNEGSKA (reference sequence). Trimming cost V 5 bases and J 2 bases, with 6 bases left between them. CDR3 sequence reads: CSALRQETQYF. The CDR3 DNA reads TGCAGTGCTTTACGACAAGAGACCCAGTACTTC.

The chain employs TRBV19 and TRBJ2-7, with D tentatively TRBD2 (6 bases). The germline V and J ends were trimmed by 0 bases and 2 bases, with 11 bases remaining between them. There are 15 residues in the CDR3. Germline CDR1 LNHDA, CDR2 SQIVND (reference sequence). In DNA form, the CDR3 reads TGTGCCAGTAGTATAGATTCGAGACTAGCCTACGAGCAGTACTTC. This translates into CASSIDSRLAYEQYF.

V usage is TRBV28 and J usage is TRBJ2-3; 9 bases fit TRBD2. The germline CDR1 and CDR2 sequences are MDHEN and SYDVKM. Trimming removed 4 bases from V and 3 bases from J; junction bases left unmatched: 5. This CDR3 spans 15 amino acids. The CDR3 DNA reads TGTGCCAGCAGTTCGGAGCGGGGGGAGACAGATACGCAGTATTTT. This codes for CASSSERGETDTQYF.

In DNA form, the CDR3 reads TGTGCCAGCAGTGGGGGGACAGGGACGGATGGTAGCCCCTACGAGCAGTACTTC. Its translation is CASSGGTGTDGSPYEQYF. This chain joins TRBV2 and TRBJ2-7, with 9 positions matching TRBD1. Trimming at V came to 4 bases and at J to 2 bases, leaving 15 bases not matched to a gene. The germline CDR1 and CDR2 sequences are SNHLY and FYNNEI. This CDR3 contains 18 residues. Looking up the rest from reference TRBV2 and TRBJ2-7 gives the full variable domain: EPEVTQTPSHQVTQMGQEVILRCVPISNHLYFYWYRQILGQKVEFLVSFYNNEISEKSEIFDDQFSVERPDGSNFTLKIRSTKLEDSAMYFCASSGGTGTDGSPYEQYFGPGTRLTVT.

This rearrangement joins TRBV19 to TRBJ2-7, with 13 bases matching TRBD2. V dropped 3 bases and J dropped 5; count of bases not matched to a gene: 4. Germline loops: CDR1 LNHDA, CDR2 SQIVND (reference sequence). This CDR3 is built from 15 residues. CDR3 in DNA: TGTGCCAGTAGTATCGGGACTAGCGGGACAGACGAGCAGTACTTC. Residues: CASSIGTSGTDEQYF.

This clone appeared once. The chain employs TRBV5-4 and TRBJ2-1; weak D call: TRBD2 (6 bases). Germline V CDR1 and CDR2: SGHNT, YYREEE (reference sequence). CDR3 length: 13 residues. Trimming left V 9 bases short and J 8 bases short, with 18 bases between. The CDR3, as DNA: TGTGCCACCTCGGGACTGGGCCTCGATGAGCAGTTCTTC. Translated, it gives CATSGLGLDEQFF.

The chain couples TRBV5-4 to TRBJ1-1, with TRBD1 as a possible D gene (5 bases). In germline, CDR1 is SGHNT, CDR2 YYREEE (reference sequence). The CDR3 contains 13 residues. V was cut by 4 bases and J by 1 base, with 8 bases left in between. The CDR3 nucleotides read TGTGCCAGCAGCGGGGCAGGGAACACTGAAGCTTTCTTT. Translation gives CASSGAGNTEAFF.

The CDR3 loop reads CASSHGTSGSGELFF. The DNA of the CDR3 is TGTGCCAGCAGTCACGGGACTAGCGGGAGCGGGGAGCTGTTTTTT. The chain couples TRBV6-4 to TRBJ2-2; 14 nucleotides line up with TRBD2. V dropped 5 bases and J dropped 7; count of bases not matched to a gene: 3. CDR3 length: 15 residues. Germline CDR1 is MRHNA and CDR2 is SNTAGT.

This chain links TRBV7-6 with TRBJ2-7; TRBD1 agrees at 10 bases. Unmatched junction bases numbered 7, after V lost 5 bases and J lost 3 bases. CDR1 and CDR2 from the germline V gene are SGHVS and FNYEAQ. The CDR3 has 15 residues. In DNA, the CDR3 is TGTGCCAGCAGCAGAGGACAGGGGGTAATCTACGAGCAGTACTTC. Amino acids: CASSRGQGVIYEQYF.

The J gene is TRBJ2-7, the V gene TRBV7-2; 10 bases map to TRBD2. The CDR3 totals 16 residues. The germline V gene encodes CDR1 SGHTA and CDR2 FQGNSA. J gave up 7 bases and V 1 base, and 10 bases lay outside the gene matches. CDR3 region: CASSLVVSSGSWEQYF. Written as DNA, the CDR3 is TGTGCCAGCAGCTTAGTTGTGTCTAGCGGGAGCTGGGAGCAGTACTTC.